The subject of this entry is one T cell receptor (beta chain). In the original workflow: For nucleated cells, counts were estimated from reference gene primer amplification. Sequencing was performed with immunoSEQ multiplex PCR; in TCRdb, only in-frame clones are kept and a portion is missing. The V and J calls and the clone size are those of that table, but D and trimming were determined from the DNA. The table includes about 180,000 clones, about three quarters detected once. The germline V gene encodes CDR1 SGDLS and CDR2 YYNGEE. V lost 4 bases to trimming and J lost 1 base; unmatched junction nucleotides: 7. The CDR3 is made up of 16 amino acids. This specimen belongs to a study of blood T cell repertoires in COVID-19. For the study at large: Specimens from acute and convalescent COVID-19 originated in the United States, Italy and Spain. T cells, B-cell-depleted T cells, or PBMCs provided the cDNA or gDNA that served as material.

This chain links TRBV9 with TRBJ2-2, with 7 bases lining up with TRBD1. The specimen sequenced was peripheral blood. The clonotype was recovered from a woman at least 80 years old with COVID-19, enrolled during active disease. Written as DNA, the CDR3 is TGTGCCAGCAGCCCCCGAGGGGGCCAGAACACCGGGGAGCTGTTTTTT. This gives the protein CASSPRGGQNTGELFF.